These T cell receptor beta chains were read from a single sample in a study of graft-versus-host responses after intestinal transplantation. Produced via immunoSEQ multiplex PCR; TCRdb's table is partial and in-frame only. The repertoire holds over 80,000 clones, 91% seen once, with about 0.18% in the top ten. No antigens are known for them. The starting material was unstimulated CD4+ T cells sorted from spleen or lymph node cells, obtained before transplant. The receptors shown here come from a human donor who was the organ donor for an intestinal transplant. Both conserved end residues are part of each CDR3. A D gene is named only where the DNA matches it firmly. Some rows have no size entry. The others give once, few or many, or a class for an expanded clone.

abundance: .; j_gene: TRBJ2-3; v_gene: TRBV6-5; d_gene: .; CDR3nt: TGTGCCAGCAGTTACTGGCGGGGGACAAGCACAGATACGCAGTATTTT; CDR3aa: CASSYWRGTSTDTQYF
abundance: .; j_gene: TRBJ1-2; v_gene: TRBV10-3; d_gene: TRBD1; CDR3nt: TGTGCCATTGGACAGGGAGGGGGCTACACCTTC; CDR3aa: CAIGQGGGYTF
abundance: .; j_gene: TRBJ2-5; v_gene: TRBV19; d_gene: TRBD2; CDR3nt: TGTGCCAGTAGTACCCAAGCGGGGCCGCAAGAGACCCAGTACTTC; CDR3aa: CASSTQAGPQETQYF
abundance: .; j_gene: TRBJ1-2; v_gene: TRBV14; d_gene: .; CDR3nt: TGTGCCAGCAGCCAGGGACTCCGGGAGGTCTATGGCTACACCTTC; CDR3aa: CASSQGLREVYGYTF
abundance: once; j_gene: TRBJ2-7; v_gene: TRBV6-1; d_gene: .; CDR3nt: TGTGCCAGCAGTGCCCCGGGACTGCCGAGCTCCTACGAGCAGTACTTC; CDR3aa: CASSAPGLPSSYEQYF
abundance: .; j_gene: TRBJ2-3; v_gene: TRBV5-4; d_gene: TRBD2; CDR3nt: TGTGCCAGCAGCTTGGAGGGACTAGATACAGATACGCAGTATTTT; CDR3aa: CASSLEGLDTDTQYF
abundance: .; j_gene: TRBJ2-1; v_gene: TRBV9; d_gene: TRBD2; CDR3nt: TGTGCCAGCAGCGAAAGACTAGCGTTTACCTACAATGAGCAGTTCTTC; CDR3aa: CASSERLAFTYNEQFF
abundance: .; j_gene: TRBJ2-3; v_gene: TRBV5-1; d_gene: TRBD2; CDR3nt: TGCGCCAGCAGCGTTAGCGGGCCTCACACAGATACGCAGTATTTT; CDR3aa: CASSVSGPHTDTQYF
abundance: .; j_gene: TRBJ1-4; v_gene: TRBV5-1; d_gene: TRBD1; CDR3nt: TGCGCCAGCTGCCCCGAGGGGGCCCATAATGAAAAACTGTTTTTT; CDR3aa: CASCPEGAHNEKLFF
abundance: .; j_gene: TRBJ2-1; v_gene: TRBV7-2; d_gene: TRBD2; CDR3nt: TGTGCCAGCAGCTTAGGACTAGCGTACAATGAGCAGTTCTTC; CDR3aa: CASSLGLAYNEQFF
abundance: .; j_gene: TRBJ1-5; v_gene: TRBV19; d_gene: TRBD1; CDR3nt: TGTGCCAGTAGTATGTCAGGGGGCGGCCAGCCCCAGCATTTT; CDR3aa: CASSMSGGGQPQHF
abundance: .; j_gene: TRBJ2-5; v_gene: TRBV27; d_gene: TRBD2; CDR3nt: TGTGCCAGCAGTTTTTCCTGGGGCGGGGGGGCCAAAGAGACCCAGTACTTC; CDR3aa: CASSFSWGGGAKETQYF
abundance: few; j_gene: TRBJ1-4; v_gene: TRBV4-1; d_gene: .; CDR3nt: TGCGCCAGCAGCCAAGATCGGCAGGGGAGTGAAAAACTGTTTTTT; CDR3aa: CASSQDRQGSEKLFF
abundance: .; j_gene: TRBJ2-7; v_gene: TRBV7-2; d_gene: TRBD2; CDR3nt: TGTGCCAGCAGCTGGTCGACTAGCGGGGGGGCTTTCGAGCAGTACTTC; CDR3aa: CASSWSTSGGAFEQYF
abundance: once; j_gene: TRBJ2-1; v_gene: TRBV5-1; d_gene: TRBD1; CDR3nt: TGCGCCAGCAGCTTGGCCGGGACAGGGGTATGGTATGAGCAGTTCTTC; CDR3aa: CASSLAGTGVWYEQFF
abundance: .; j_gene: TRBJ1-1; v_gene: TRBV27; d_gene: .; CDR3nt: TGTGCCAGCAGTTTATACGCAGGGCCCACTGAAGCTTTCTTT; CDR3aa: CASSLYAGPTEAFF
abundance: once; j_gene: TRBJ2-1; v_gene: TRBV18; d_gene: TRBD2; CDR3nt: TGTGCCAGCTCACCAGGGCTAGCGGCCTACAATGAGCAGTTCTTC; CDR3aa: CASSPGLAAYNEQFF
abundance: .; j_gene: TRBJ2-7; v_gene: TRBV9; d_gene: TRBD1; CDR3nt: TGTGCCAGCAGCGTAGGTGGGACAGGGTCCTACGAGCAGTACTTC; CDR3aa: CASSVGGTGSYEQYF
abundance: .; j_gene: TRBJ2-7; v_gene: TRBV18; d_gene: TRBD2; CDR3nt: TGTGCCAGCTCACCAATAACTCGGGGGGGGTTCGCCTACGAGCAGTACTTC; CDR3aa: CASSPITRGGFAYEQYF
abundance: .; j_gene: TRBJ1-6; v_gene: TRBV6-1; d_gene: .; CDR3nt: TGTGCCGGCAGTGAAGTTGTGGGACTCACCCTCCACTTT; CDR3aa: CAGSEVVGLTLHF
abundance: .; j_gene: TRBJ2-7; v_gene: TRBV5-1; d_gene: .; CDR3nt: TGCGCCAGCAGCACCGTACCCACAGGGATGACCTACGAGCAGTACTTC; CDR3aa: CASSTVPTGMTYEQYF
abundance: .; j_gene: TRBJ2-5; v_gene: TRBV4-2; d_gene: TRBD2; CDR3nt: TGTGCCAGCAGCCAAGATGAACTAGCGGGGCAAGAGACCCAGTACTTC; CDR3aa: CASSQDELAGQETQYF
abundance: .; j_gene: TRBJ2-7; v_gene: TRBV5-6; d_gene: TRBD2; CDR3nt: TGTGCCAGCATGAACACGCGGGGGAAGCAGTACTTC; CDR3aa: CASMNTRGKQYF
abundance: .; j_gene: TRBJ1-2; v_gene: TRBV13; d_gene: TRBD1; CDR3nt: TGTGCCAGCAGCCCTATTAACCAGGGGGATGACTATGGCTACACCTTC; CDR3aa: CASSPINQGDDYGYTF
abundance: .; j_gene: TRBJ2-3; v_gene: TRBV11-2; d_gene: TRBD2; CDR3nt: TGTGCCAGCAGCTTAAAGCGGGGGCCAGATACGCAGTATTTT; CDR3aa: CASSLKRGPDTQYF
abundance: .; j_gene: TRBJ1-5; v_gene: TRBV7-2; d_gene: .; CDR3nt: TGTGCCAGCAGCCCCCGGACAGATAATAGCAATCAGCCCCAGCATTTT; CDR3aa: CASSPRTDNSNQPQHF
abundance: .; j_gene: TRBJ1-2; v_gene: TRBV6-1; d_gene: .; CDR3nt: TGTGCCAGCAGTGAACGCCGGGTCGGGAAAAACTATGGCTACACCTTC; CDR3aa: CASSERRVGKNYGYTF
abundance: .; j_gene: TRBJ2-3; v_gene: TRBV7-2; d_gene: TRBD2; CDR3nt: TGTGCCAGCAGACGAGGACTAGCGGGGCACGGAGATACGCAGTATTTT; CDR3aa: CASRRGLAGHGDTQYF
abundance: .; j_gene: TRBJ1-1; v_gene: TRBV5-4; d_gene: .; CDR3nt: TGTGCCAGCAGCTCCCCAGTGGTGGGCCGTCCTGAAGCTTTCTTT; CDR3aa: CASSSPVVGRPEAFF
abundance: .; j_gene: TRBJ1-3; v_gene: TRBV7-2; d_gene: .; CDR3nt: TGTGCCAGCAGCGCCCCGGGTCAAAGAGGAAACACCATATATTTT; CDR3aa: CASSAPGQRGNTIYF
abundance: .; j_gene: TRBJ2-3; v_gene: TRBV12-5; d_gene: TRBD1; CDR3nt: TGTGCTAGTGGTTTGACCCAGACAGGGTTCACAGATACGCAGTATTTT; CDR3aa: CASGLTQTGFTDTQYF
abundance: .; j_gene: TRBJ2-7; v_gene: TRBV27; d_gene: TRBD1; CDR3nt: TGTGCCAGCAGTTTCACCGACCCGGACAGGACTCCTTCCTACGAGCAGTACTTC; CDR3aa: CASSFTDPDRTPSYEQYF